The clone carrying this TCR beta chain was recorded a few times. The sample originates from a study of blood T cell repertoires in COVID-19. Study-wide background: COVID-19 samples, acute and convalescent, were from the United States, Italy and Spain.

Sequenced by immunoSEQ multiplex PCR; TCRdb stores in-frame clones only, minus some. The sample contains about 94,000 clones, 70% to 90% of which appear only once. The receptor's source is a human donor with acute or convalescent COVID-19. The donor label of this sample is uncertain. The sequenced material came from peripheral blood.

This chain's CDR3 is CASSDTGTGGEKLFF. The CDR3 nucleotides read TGTGCCAGCAGTGATACCGGGACAGGGGGGGAAAAACTGTTTTTT. This chain uses TRBV6-2 or TRBV6-3 with TRBJ1-4; 11 bases align to TRBD1. The length of the CDR3 is 15 residues. V lost 5 bases and J lost 8; bases outside the gene matches: 7. Germline V gene data show CDR1 as MNHEY and CDR2 as SVGEGT.